Reported below is one T cell receptor beta chain. This specimen belongs to a study of T cell responses to AZD1222 COVID-19 vaccine. CDR3 length: 14 amino acids. Germline trimming cut 2 bases from V and 8 bases from J; bases unmatched to any gene: 4. In germline, CDR1 is MNHNY, CDR2 SVGAGI (reference sequence). Assay used: immunoSEQ multiplex PCR; TCRdb lists only in-frame clones, some missing. The sample lists 100,000 to 150,000 clones, about nine tenths seen once, with about 1% in the top ten. This clonotype was obtained from an adult who received the AZD1222 COVID-19 vaccine. Sequenced material: peripheral blood, taken 28 days after the second AZD1222 dose. The V and J genes are TRBV6-6 and TRBJ2-1, with 9 bases aligning to TRBD2. In DNA form, the CDR3 reads TGTGCCAGCAGTTACGACGCTAGCGGGGATGAGCAGTTCTTC. Translation: CASSYDASGDEQFF.